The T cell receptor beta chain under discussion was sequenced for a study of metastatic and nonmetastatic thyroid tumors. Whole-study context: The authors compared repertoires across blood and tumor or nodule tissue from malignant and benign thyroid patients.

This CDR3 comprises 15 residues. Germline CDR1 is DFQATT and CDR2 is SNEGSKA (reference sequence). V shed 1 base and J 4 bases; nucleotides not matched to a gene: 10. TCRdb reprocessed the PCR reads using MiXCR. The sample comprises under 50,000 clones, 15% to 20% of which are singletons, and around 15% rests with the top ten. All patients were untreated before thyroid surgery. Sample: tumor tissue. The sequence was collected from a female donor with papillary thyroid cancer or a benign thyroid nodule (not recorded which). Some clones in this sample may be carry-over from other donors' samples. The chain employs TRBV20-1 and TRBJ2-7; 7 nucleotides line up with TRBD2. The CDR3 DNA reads TGCAGTGCTAGAGGCGGGAGTGTGGGGATATACGAGCAGTACGTC. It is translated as CSARGGSVGIYEQYV.